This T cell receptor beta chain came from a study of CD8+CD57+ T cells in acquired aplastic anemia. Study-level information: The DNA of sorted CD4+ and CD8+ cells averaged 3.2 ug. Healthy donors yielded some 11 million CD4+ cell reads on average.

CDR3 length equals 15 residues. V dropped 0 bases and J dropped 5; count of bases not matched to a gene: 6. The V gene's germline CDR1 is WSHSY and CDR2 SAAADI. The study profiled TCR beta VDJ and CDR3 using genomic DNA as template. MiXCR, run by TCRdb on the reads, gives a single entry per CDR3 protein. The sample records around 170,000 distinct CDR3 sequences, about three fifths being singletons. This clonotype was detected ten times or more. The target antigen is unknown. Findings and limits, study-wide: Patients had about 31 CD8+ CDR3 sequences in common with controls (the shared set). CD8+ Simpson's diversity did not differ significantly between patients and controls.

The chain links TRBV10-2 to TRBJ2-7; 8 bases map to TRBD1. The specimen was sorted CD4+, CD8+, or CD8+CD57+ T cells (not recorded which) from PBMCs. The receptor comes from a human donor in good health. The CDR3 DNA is TGCGCCAGCAGTGAGTCGAGGGCAGGGGGCAACGAGCAGTACTTC. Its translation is CASSESRAGGNEQYF.